One sample yielded the 6 T cell receptor beta chains listed below, sequenced in a study of T-cell memory formation after mild COVID-19 (dated by TCRdb to the early 2020s). Library creation used 5' RACE. Sequenced on an Illumina NovaSeq 6000. TCRdb cleaned the public reads at Q25 with fastp, built clones with MiXCR and kept in-frame beta chains. All rows with the same CDR3 protein become a single entry with the most common DNA and genes. Present in this sample are about 620,000 distinct CDR3 sequences, approximately 18% of which were seen just once. Around 12% of the sample rests with the top ten. Source material: PBMCs or a T cell subset sorted from them (not recorded which). The receptors were sampled from an adult woman who had mild COVID-19 (a few samples of this study predate the infection). The sample titles of this study are shuffled in the database, so cell type and time point are left out; the donor was told from shared clones.

Here the CDR3 reads CASSERREGLYNEQFF. The DNA for the CDR3 is TGTGCCAGCAGTGAAAGGCGGGAGGGCCTCTACAATGAGCAGTTCTTC. This chain links TRBV2 with TRBJ2-1, with 9 bases aligning to TRBD2. This CDR3 comprises 16 residues. CDR1 is SNHLY, CDR2 FYNNEI, per germline. The V and J ends lost 2 bases and 3 bases, in that order; junction bases with no gene match: 5.

The chain carries TRBV2 and TRBJ2-7, with D perhaps TRBD2 (6 bases). CDR3 length: 16 residues. The germline CDR1 and CDR2 sequences are SNHLY and FYNNEI. Trimming removed 3 bases from V and 0 bases from J, with 15 bases in between. DNA of the CDR3: TGTGCCAGCAGTGACCAAGGCGGGGAGAGCTCCTACGAGCAGTACTTC. Translating gives CASSDQGGESSYEQYF.

A few counts support this clonotype. J is TRBJ1-5 and V is TRBV24-1, with no clear D. Germline V gene sequence: CDR1 KGHDR, CDR2 SFDVKD. CDR3 length: 18 residues. Trimming shortened V by 2 bases and J by 4 bases, and 20 bases separated the two germline ends. The CDR3 nucleotides read TGTGCCACCAGTGATTCCGCCGCGGTTGAGGGCGGTAATCAGCCCCAGCATTTT. Residues: CATSDSAAVEGGNQPQHF.

The chain couples TRBV7-8 to TRBJ2-5; TRBD2 matches 7 bases. Germline lookup yields CDR1 SGHVS and CDR2 FQNEAQ. The CDR3 sequence is 16 residues long. Losses at the gene ends were 0 bases for V and 7 bases for J; bases not matched to a gene: 11. The CDR3 DNA reads TGTGCCAGCAGCTTAGCGTCGGCTAGCGGCCTGGGGACCCAGTACTTC. Translating gives CASSLASASGLGTQYF. Complete variable domain (other parts from reference TRBV7-8 and TRBJ2-5): GAGVSQSPRYKVAKRGQDVALRCDPISGHVSLFWYQQALGQGPEFLTYFQNEAQLDKSGLPSDRFFAERPEGSVSTLKIQRTQQEDSAVYLCASSLASASGLGTQYFGPGTRLLVL.

This chain uses TRBV12-3 or TRBV12-4 with TRBJ2-7; maybe TRBD1 (6 bases). The CDR3 is made up of 14 amino acids. Trimming left V 5 bases short and J 1 base short, with 12 bases between. The CDR3 coding sequence is TGTGCCAGCAGTCGGGACACCGGGTCCTACGAGCAGTACTTC. This gives the protein CASSRDTGSYEQYF.

The chain uses TRBV19 and TRBJ1-1; 7 positions match TRBD1. This CDR3 region has 15 residues. CDR1 LNHDA and CDR2 SQIVND come from the germline V gene (reference sequence). The J segment lost 3 bases and the V segment lost 5 bases, leaving 9 bases of the junction unmatched. The CDR3 bases are TGTGCCAGTAGTCGACAGGGAACCGTGGACACTGAAGCTTTCTTT. It encodes CASSRQGTVDTEAFF.